This T cell receptor beta chain was recovered during a study of cytotoxic CD8 clonotypes in ibrutinib-treated CLL. Trimming at V came to 8 bases and at J to 5 bases, leaving 5 bases not matched to a gene. The germline CDR1 and CDR2 sequences are LNHDA and SQIVND (reference sequence). CDR3 length: 13 residues. This clone was found a few times. Sequencing was performed with immunoSEQ multiplex PCR; in TCRdb, only in-frame clones are kept and a portion is missing. Altogether tens of thousands of clones are present, 54% being singletons, with the ten largest covering roughly a quarter. The clonotype originates from a human donor with chronic lymphocytic leukemia. Source: PBMCs, taken at disease progression, from a patient treated with ibrutinib. The chain carries TRBV19 and TRBJ1-2; 10 bases map to TRBD1. CDR3 sequence (DNA): TGTGCCAGTCGACAGGGGGCGGGTTATGGCTACACCTTC. Translation gives CASRQGAGYGYTF. Looking up the rest from reference TRBV19 and TRBJ1-2 gives the full variable domain: DGGITQSPKYLFRKEGQNVTLSCEQNLNHDAMYWYRQDPGQGLRLIYYSQIVNDFQKGDIAEGYSVSREKKESFPLTVTSAQKNPTAFYLCASRQGAGYGYTFGSGTRLTVV.